Following are 8 T cell receptor beta chains from one sample sequenced in a study of glioma-infiltrating T cells after dendritic cell vaccination. Time point defined: after dendritic cell vaccination, including at tumor progression/relapse. TCRdb's table, derived via immunoSEQ multiplex PCR, lists solely in-frame clones and lacks some. The repertoire includes 90,000 to 95,000 clones, approximately 75% of them detected once, and over 2% sits in the top ten. The sequencing used blood, collected after dendritic cell vaccination. These receptors came from a human donor with glioblastoma.

The CDR3 reads CASSSRYRGHEQYF. The CDR3 DNA reads TGTGCCAGCAGTTCAAGATACAGGGGCCACGAGCAGTACTTC. The rearrangement joins TRBV6-5 to TRBJ2-7; 7 bases match TRBD1. The CDR3 consists of 14 residues. The J segment lost 5 bases and the V segment lost 4 bases, leaving 8 bases of the junction unmatched. The germline CDR1 and CDR2 sequences are MNHEY and SVGAGI.

This clone has just one count. The gene calls are TRBV27 and TRBJ1-5, with 7 bases matching TRBD1. The V gene end was trimmed by 8 bases and the J gene end by 0 bases; junction bases not matched to a gene: 4. In germline, CDR1 is MNHEY, CDR2 SMNVEV (reference sequence). The CDR3 spans 14 residues. This CDR3 reads CASGTVFSNQPQHF. DNA for the CDR3: TGTGCCAGCGGGACAGTCTTTAGCAATCAGCCCCAGCATTTT.

V and J are TRBV6-1 and TRBJ2-7, with D maybe TRBD1 (5 bases). Germline CDR1 reads MNHNS; CDR2 reads SASEGT. V lost 2 bases and J lost 2, with 16 bases in between. The CDR3 consists of 16 residues. As DNA, the CDR3 is TGTGCCAGCAGTGAAAGGGTCCAGGGCCCTACCTACGAGCAGTACGTC. Protein product: CASSERVQGPTYEQYV.

The chain combines TRBV5-1 with TRBJ2-1, with 10 bases fitting TRBD1. The ends lost 0 bases at V and 9 bases at J; junction bases unmatched: 6. The CDR3 is made up of 15 amino acids. The germline gives CDR1 SGHRS, CDR2 YFSETQ. The CDR3 is CASSLETGGLGEQFF. The CDR3 DNA sequence: TGCGCCAGCAGCTTGGAGACAGGGGGCCTGGGTGAGCAGTTCTTC.

The chain carries TRBV5-5 and TRBJ2-7, with 7 bases that match TRBD1. The germline V gene has CDR1 SGHKS and CDR2 YYEKEE (reference sequence). J gave up 3 bases and V 4 bases, and 10 bases lay outside the gene matches. This CDR3 contains 15 residues. CDR3 protein: CASSETGNSFYEQYF. The CDR3 bases are TGTGCCAGCAGCGAGACAGGGAATTCCTTCTACGAGCAGTACTTC.

The chain recombines TRBV5-1 with TRBJ2-2; 8 nucleotides agree with TRBD1. Per the germline V gene, CDR1 is SGHRS and CDR2 is YFSETQ. This CDR3 contains 14 residues. The junction had 4 bases not matched to a gene; V was cut back by 3 bases and J by 6 bases. DNA for the CDR3: TGCGCCAGCAGCTCGGACAGGGACGCCGGGGAGCTGTTTTTT. It specifies CASSSDRDAGELFF.

V and J are TRBV29-1 and TRBJ2-3; D uncertain. Trimming stripped 1 base from V and 2 bases from J, with 7 bases between. Looked up from germline, CDR1 is SQVTM and CDR2 is ANQGSEA. The CDR3 runs 13 residues. Here the CDR3 DNA reads TGCAGCGTTGAAGCCAGTTTCACAGATACGCAGTATTTT. This codes for CSVEASFTDTQYF.

This chain joins TRBV11-3 and TRBJ1-2; D is ambiguous. Germline CDR1 SGHNT, CDR2 YENEEA. The V and J ends lost 2 bases and 5 bases respectively, with 12 bases between them. This CDR3 has 14 residues. Written as DNA, the CDR3 is TGTGCCAGCAGCTTATCCGGGGATGGATATGGCTACACCTTC. Its protein product is CASSLSGDGYGYTF.